Reported below is one T cell receptor (beta chain). Its target is unknown. TCRdb reanalysed the 5' RACE reads using MiXCR and keeps one entry per CDR3 protein. Counted here are about 360,000 distinct CDR3 sequences, about an eighth occurring once; the ten biggest clones make up around a fifth. Germline lookup yields CDR1 MNHEY and CDR2 SVGAGI. The ends were cut back, 0 bases at V and 5 bases at J, with 11 bases in the middle. This CDR3 is built from 16 residues. The entry originates in a study of T-cell memory formation after mild COVID-19. Study-wide findings and caveats: Day 15 to 85 contractors were CD4/CD8 balanced; later expanders leaned CD4+. What remained unconfirmed was the SARS-CoV-2 specificity of second-wave clones peaking on day 37. Mainly in CM and EM were contracting CD4+ clones; CD8+ were in EMRA.

This receptor was obtained from a man aged 18 to 29 who had mild COVID-19 (a few samples of this study predate the infection). Cell type and time point are not known. The V and J genes are TRBV6-5 and TRBJ1-6; D not resolved. Sequenced sample: PBMCs or a T cell subset sorted from them (not recorded which). This CDR3 is CASSYSSGVHNSPLHF. The DNA for the CDR3 is TGTGCCAGCAGTTACTCCTCCGGGGTACATAATTCACCCCTCCACTTT.